These T cell receptor beta chains were read from a single sample in a study of PD-1 blockade in classical Hodgkin lymphoma. Assay used: immunoSEQ multiplex PCR; TCRdb lists only in-frame clones, some missing. The data contain 90,000 to 100,000 clones, roughly 79% of them singletons. The sequencing here drew on peripheral blood mononuclear cells (PBMCs), taken before the second cycle of nivolumab. The receptors come from a human donor with classical Hodgkin lymphoma. Both conserved end residues are part of each CDR3. A D gene is named only where the DNA matches it firmly. Expanded clones get a size class; other rows say once, few or many, or leave the size out.

V,size,J,D,CDR3,DNA
TRBV19,-,TRBJ2-7,-,CASSPTWGLYEQYF,TGTGCCAGTAGCCCGACATGGGGGCTCTACGAGCAGTACTTC
TRBV27,-,TRBJ2-3,-,CASSLGRLGTQYF,TGTGCCAGCAGTTTAGGACGACTAGGTACGCAGTATTTT
TRBV9,once,TRBJ2-6,-,CASSVGGGPGANVLTF,TGTGCCAGCAGCGTAGGCGGGGGCCCTGGGGCCAACGTCCTGACTTTC
TRBV7-8,-,TRBJ1-4,-,CASSLLELSNEKLFF,TGTGCCAGCAGCTTATTAGAACTGAGTAATGAAAAACTGTTTTTT
TRBV15,once,TRBJ1-3,TRBD1,CATSRGDRDRNTIYF,TGTGCCACCAGCAGAGGTGACAGGGATAGAAACACCATATATTTT
TRBV7-2,-,TRBJ2-3,TRBD2,CASSRIRGLAGISDTQYF,TGTGCCAGCAGTCGGATACGAGGACTAGCGGGAATTAGCGATACGCAGTATTTT
TRBV10-3,-,TRBJ1-1,-,CAISERTSHTEAFF,TGTGCCATCAGTGAGCGAACATCTCACACTGAAGCTTTCTTT
TRBV5-1,-,TRBJ2-1,-,CASTYMSSYNEQFF,TGCGCCAGCACGTACATGAGCTCCTACAATGAGCAGTTCTTC
TRBV5-6,once,TRBJ2-7,TRBD1,CASSSGQGPGLSSYEQYF,TGTGCCAGCAGCTCTGGACAGGGCCCGGGCCTAAGCTCCTACGAGCAGTACTTC
TRBV11-3,-,TRBJ2-1,-,CASSLAGDGSYNEQFF,TGTGCCAGCAGCTTAGCTGGGGACGGTTCCTACAATGAGCAGTTCTTC
TRBV6-1,-,TRBJ1-2,-,CASSVLLYGYTF,TGTGCCAGCAGTGTACTTTTGTATGGCTACACCTTC
TRBV6-5,-,TRBJ1-5,-,CASSLGVSNQPQHF,TGTGCCAGCAGTTTGGGGGTGAGCAATCAGCCCCAGCATTTT
TRBV7-2,few,TRBJ2-5,-,CASSLSLGETQYF,TGTGCCAGCAGCTTGAGTCTGGGGGAGACCCAGTACTTC
TRBV2,-,TRBJ1-1,-,CASTQGLGFGEAEAFF,TGTGCCAGCACACAGGGACTGGGATTTGGAGAGGCTGAAGCTTTCTTT
TRBV5-1,-,TRBJ2-3,-,CASKFLSGSTDTQYF,TGCGCCAGCAAATTTCTGAGCGGGAGCACAGATACGCAGTATTTT
TRBV4-2,-,TRBJ2-1,-,CASSPGGGSYNEQFF,TGTGCCAGCAGCCCCGGGGGAGGATCCTACAATGAGCAGTTCTTC